One and the same sample provided the 28 T cell receptor beta chains below, sequenced in a study of blood T cells in healthy people across ages. Primed by a sample-barcoded 5' primer and a J-beta primer mix, a second PCR proceeded for roughly 6 to 12 cycles. TCRdb re-derived calls from the 5' RACE reads in MiXCR, one entry per CDR3 protein. The sample lists approximately 1.5 million distinct CDR3 sequences; 42% were seen once. Sequenced input: blood. The receptor set was obtained from a woman between 18 and 30 years old in good health.

This clonotype was observed a handful of times. The chain has TRBV9 and TRBJ2-7, with 8 nucleotides matching TRBD1. Germline CDR1 and CDR2: SGDLS and YYNGEE. After removal of 0 bases from V and 1 base from J, the junction contained 6 bases not matched to a gene. There are 16 residues in the CDR3. The CDR3 coding sequence is TGTGCCAGCAGCGTAGATTCGGGACAGGCGTCCTACGAGCAGTACTTC. As protein: CASSVDSGQASYEQYF.

This chain joins TRBV7-9 and TRBJ2-2, with 10 bases fitting TRBD2. The CDR3 spans 16 residues. V lost 2 bases and J lost 4; bases outside the gene matches: 4. The V gene's germline CDR1 is SEHNR and CDR2 FQNEAQ (reference sequence). The CDR3: CASSLPSGRPTGELFF. The CDR3, as DNA: TGTGCCAGCAGCTTACCTAGCGGGAGACCCACCGGGGAGCTGTTTTTT.

A word on this clonotype: One end of the junction varies from germline; a read error may be responsible. The J gene is TRBJ2-1, the V gene TRBV10-3, with TRBD2 as a possible D gene (7 bases). The CDR3 has 13 residues. Germline V gives CDR1 ENHRY, CDR2 SYGVKD. CDR3: CTISLTGRDEQFF. The CDR3, as DNA: TGTACCATCAGCTTAACAGGGAGGGATGAGCAGTTCTTC.

The chain is built from TRBV5-1 and TRBJ2-5, with D possibly being TRBD2 (5 bases). This CDR3 contains 16 residues. The V and J ends lost 4 bases and 4 bases respectively, with 20 bases between them. CDR1 SGHRS and CDR2 YFSETQ come from the germline V gene. CDR3 residues: CASSAGSQSGRETQYF. CDR3 nucleotides: TGCGCCAGCAGCGCCGGATCCCAGTCGGGGAGAGAGACCCAGTACTTC.

This clonotype occurred a few times. The V call is TRBV4-1, the J call TRBJ2-3; D possibly corresponds to TRBD2 (7 bases). V shed 3 bases and J shed 2 bases, with 21 bases lying between them. CDR3 size: 18 residues. The V gene's germline CDR1 is MGHRA and CDR2 YSYEKL. The CDR3 is CASSQELVGGGYTDTQYF. CDR3 DNA sequence: TGCGCCAGCAGCCAGGAACTGGTGGGGGGGGGCTACACAGATACGCAGTATTTT.

About this clonotype: Sequence at one end of the junction differs from germline and may be a read error. V usage is TRBV6-1 and J usage is TRBJ2-1, with 11 bases matching TRBD2. CDR1 and CDR2 from the germline V gene are MNHNS and SASEGT. This CDR3 region has 12 residues. The CDR3 region has the DNA TGTGCCAGCAGTGAACTGCGACTAGCGGGGATCTTC. Residues: CASSELRLAGIF.

This clonotype was picked up one time. The chain has TRBV7-9 and TRBJ1-2; possibly TRBD1 for D (6 bases). The CDR3 has 16 amino acids. Germline loops: CDR1 SEHNR, CDR2 FQNEAQ (reference sequence). The germline V and J ends were trimmed by 3 bases and 0 bases, with 14 bases remaining between them. CDR3 region: CASSLFGTPSNYGYTF. CDR3 bases: TGTGCCAGCAGCTTGTTCGGGACACCATCTAACTATGGCTACACCTTC.

On this clonotype itself: The junction differs from germline at one of its ends, possibly a read error. V gene TRBV4-3 combines with J gene TRBJ2-2, with D uncertain. The germline V gene encodes CDR1 LGHNA and CDR2 YSLEER. The CDR3 consists of 16 residues. In DNA, the CDR3 is TGCACCAGCAGCCAAGATCAGGCGGCTTATCGGGGGGAGCTGTTTTTT. Translated, it gives CTSSQDQAAYRGELFF.

The chain has TRBV4-3 and TRBJ2-1; the match to TRBD2 covers 13 bases. CDR1 is LGHNA and CDR2 is YSLEER in the germline V gene. The CDR3 runs 17 residues. V gave up 0 bases and J gave up 9 bases; unmatched junction bases: 8. CDR3 sequence reads: CASSQDVGLAGAGEQFF. The CDR3 DNA reads TGCGCCAGCAGCCAAGACGTCGGACTAGCGGGAGCTGGTGAGCAGTTCTTC.

The V and J genes are TRBV9 and TRBJ1-6; no clear D gene. Trimming shortened V by 4 bases and J by 0 bases, and 11 bases separated the two germline ends. The germline CDR1 and CDR2 sequences are SGDLS and YYNGEE. The CDR3 covers 16 residues. CDR3: CASSTRGSSYNSPLHF. The CDR3 region has the DNA TGTGCCAGCAGCACCCGAGGGAGCTCCTATAATTCACCCCTCCACTTT.

This clonotype has more than one count but fewer than ten. This chain joins TRBV28 and TRBJ2-1, with 7 nucleotides matching TRBD2. The germline V gene has CDR1 MDHEN and CDR2 SYDVKM. The CDR3 is made up of 15 amino acids. V was clipped by 2 bases and J by 2 bases; unmatched bases: 3. CDR3 residues: CASSLGGRPYNEQFF. CDR3 sequence (DNA): TGTGCCAGCAGTTTAGGCGGGAGACCCTACAATGAGCAGTTCTTC. Full variable domain (rest looked up from reference TRBV28 and TRBJ2-1): DVKVTQSSRYLVKRTGEKVFLECVQDMDHENMFWYRQDPGLGLRLIYFSYDVKMKEKGDIPEGYSVSREKKERFSLILESASTNQTSMYLCASSLGGRPYNEQFFGPGTRLTVL.

This clonotype was seen a few times. The chain is built from TRBV5-5 and TRBJ2-3, with no clear D. The CDR3 contains 14 residues. Looked up from germline, CDR1 is SGHKS and CDR2 is YYEKEE (reference sequence). Trimming shortened V by 1 base and J by 2 bases, and 8 bases separated the two germline ends. CDR3 loop: CASSLQFNTDTQYF. Written as DNA, the CDR3 is TGTGCCAGCAGCTTGCAGTTTAACACAGATACGCAGTATTTT.

This clonotype was found a few times. V usage is TRBV29-1 and J usage is TRBJ2-3, with D possibly matching TRBD2 (6 bases). Trimming took off 6 bases at V and 3 bases at J, with 13 bases between the two ends. This CDR3 spans 13 amino acids. Germline V gene lookup returns CDR1 SQVTM and CDR2 ANQGSEA. This CDR3 is CSVPQEGTDTQYF. The CDR3 DNA sequence: TGCAGCGTGCCACAGGAGGGGACAGATACGCAGTATTTT.

Turning to this clonotype: At one end the junction does not follow the germline gene, possibly because of a read error. The chain links TRBV3-1 to TRBJ1-6, with 9 bases aligning to TRBD1. The CDR3 is made up of 20 amino acids. The germline V gene encodes CDR1 LGHDT and CDR2 YNNKEL (reference sequence). In nucleotides, the CDR3 is TGTGCCAGCATCAAAACCGGGACAGGGATTGAGTCCCCTTATAATTCATCCCTCTACTTT. Protein product: CASIKTGTGIESPYNSSLYF.

The chain has TRBV7-2 and TRBJ2-2; TRBD1 might be the D (5 bases). Per germline, CDR1 SGHTA and CDR2 FQGNSA. CDR3 length: 16 residues. V dropped 4 bases and J dropped 2 bases, with 14 bases sitting between them. The CDR3 spells CASSSQTELNTGELFF. The DNA of the CDR3 is TGTGCCAGCAGCTCCCAGACAGAATTAAACACCGGGGAGCTGTTTTTT.

This chain connects TRBV6-5 to TRBJ2-1; D is undetermined. CDR3 length: 15 residues. CDR1 and CDR2 from the germline V gene are MNHEY and SVGAGI. V lost 4 bases and J lost 0, with 10 bases in between. Here the CDR3 DNA reads TGTGCCAGCAGTTTTCGGCCAGTCTCCTACAATGAGCAGTTCTTC. Its protein product is CASSFRPVSYNEQFF.

V gene TRBV7-9 combines with J gene TRBJ2-7; TRBD1 aligns across 9 bases. Germline lookup yields CDR1 SEHNR and CDR2 FQNEAQ (reference sequence). V lost 3 bases and J lost 0; bases outside the gene matches: 6. CDR3 size: 16 residues. CDR3 in DNA: TGTGCCAGCAGCTTCACTGGACAGGGGAGCTCCTACGAGCAGTACTTC. This sequence encodes CASSFTGQGSSYEQYF.

The rearrangement uses TRBV6-5 and TRBJ2-7, with TRBD2 identical over 12 bases. This CDR3 region has 18 residues. V was pared by 4 bases and J by 2 bases, with 12 bases of the junction left unmatched. Looked up from germline, CDR1 is MNHEY and CDR2 is SVGAGI. CDR3 in amino acids: CASSFFGPTSGSPYEQYF. In nucleotides, the CDR3 is TGTGCCAGCAGTTTTTTTGGTCCGACTAGCGGGAGCCCCTACGAGCAGTACTTC.

This clonotype was recorded a few times. This chain joins TRBV29-1 and TRBJ1-2; D is possibly TRBD1 (5 bases). V was trimmed by 8 bases and J by 8 bases, leaving 15 bases between them. The CDR3 runs 11 residues. CDR1 is SQVTM, CDR2 ANQGSEA, per germline. CDR3 in DNA: TGCAGCATACCGACAGTGGTGGGCTACACCTTC. It encodes CSIPTVVGYTF.

The chain employs TRBV6-2 or TRBV6-3 and TRBJ2-7; D remains unclear. CDR1 and CDR2 (germline): MNHEY, SVGEGT. Trimming pared 5 bases from V and 2 bases from J, leaving 13 bases between. The CDR3 is 14 amino acids. CDR3 nucleotide sequence: TGTGCCAGCAGTAGGGCAGTGGAACCCTACGAGCAGTACTTC. It is translated as CASSRAVEPYEQYF.

CDR3 residues: CASSLTSSGPNSPLHF. The DNA of the CDR3 is TGTGCCAGCAGTTTAACGTCGTCAGGGCCTAATTCACCCCTCCACTTT. The genes are TRBV27 and TRBJ1-6; D possibly corresponds to TRBD1 (5 bases). Looked up from germline, CDR1 is MNHEY and CDR2 is SMNVEV (reference sequence). The CDR3 is 16 residues long. The V end lost 2 bases, the J end lost 6 bases, and 14 bases lay between the germline ends.

The CDR3: CASSRTGGARNTEAFF. The CDR3 coding sequence is TGTGCCAGCAGCCGAACAGGGGGCGCGAGGAACACTGAAGCTTTCTTT. The rearrangement uses TRBV7-2 and TRBJ1-1; 9 positions agree with TRBD1. Germline lookup yields CDR1 SGHTA and CDR2 FQGNSA. Losses at the gene ends were 5 bases for V and 1 base for J; bases not matched to a gene: 8. This CDR3 contains 16 residues.

This clonotype was observed a few times. The chain links TRBV12-3 or TRBV12-4 to TRBJ2-5, with D perhaps TRBD2 (6 bases). CDR3 length: 14 residues. The V and J ends lost 4 bases and 4 bases respectively, with 13 bases between them. The CDR3 bases are TGTGCCAGCAGTTCCAGGACGGGGGTAGAGACCCAGTACTTC. This encodes CASSSRTGVETQYF.

V gene TRBV9 combines with J gene TRBJ2-1, with a weak D call TRBD2 (5 bases). CDR3 length: 17 residues. Trimming pared 4 bases from V and 3 bases from J, leaving 20 bases between. Germline CDR1 is SGDLS and CDR2 is YYNGEE. The CDR3 nucleotides are TGTGCCAGCAGCCCTCACGAGGGAGTTTGGGGCTACAATGAGCAGTTCTTC. It yields the protein CASSPHEGVWGYNEQFF.

This clonotype was detected only a few times. V and J are TRBV9 and TRBJ1-4, with 8 bases matching TRBD1. The V segment lost 7 bases and the J segment 8 bases; nucleotides outside the gene matches: 10. CDR3 length: 14 residues. Germline V lookup: CDR1 SGDLS, CDR2 YYNGEE. The CDR3, as DNA: TGTGCCAGCGGCGCCGGGACAGGTCTGGAAAAACTGTTTTTT. Translated, it gives CASGAGTGLEKLFF.

The CDR3 DNA follows: TGTGCCAGCAGCATCCGACAGGGTTTAGCTAACTATGGCTACACCTTC. Translated: CASSIRQGLANYGYTF. The chain combines TRBV7-2 with TRBJ1-2, with 7 bases lining up with TRBD1. The CDR3 runs to 16 residues. Germline CDR1 reads SGHTA; CDR2 reads FQGNSA. V lost 5 bases and J lost 0; bases outside the gene matches: 9.

The chain employs TRBV9 and TRBJ1-2, with 7 bases that match TRBD1. CDR3 length equals 15 residues. J lost 1 base, V lost 3 bases, and 6 bases had no gene match. Germline loops: CDR1 SGDLS, CDR2 YYNGEE. CDR3 in amino acids: CASSASGQVNYGYTF. CDR3 DNA: TGTGCCAGCAGCGCGTCCGGACAGGTTAACTATGGCTACACCTTC.

The rearrangement links TRBV21-1 to TRBJ2-3; the listed D gene, TRBD2, was not tested against the DNA. TRBV21-1 is a recognized pseudogene. The CDR3 spans 20 residues. CDR3 in amino acids: CASSKGKGLWTSSESDTQYF. CDR3 nucleotide sequence: TGTGCCAGCAGCAAAGGAAAGGGTCTCTGGACTAGCAGCGAATCAGATACGCAGTATTTT.